The clone carrying this T cell receptor (beta chain) has a handful of counts. Its antigen is not identified. CD45RO/CCR7/CD25/CD127/CD95/CD27 sorting isolated CD4+ naive, central memory, regulatory and stem cell-like memory cells. The sample originates from a study of beta chain features in type 1 diabetes. Study results and limitations: Sequencing of cDNA might inflate the share of cells that strongly express TCR. Unsettled here was the matter of whether HLA type influences TCRB rearrangement.

The germline V gene encodes CDR1 MNHEY and CDR2 SVGAGI. CDR3 length equals 13 residues. V was shortened by 9 bases and J by 1 base, with 13 bases between the two germline ends. Sequenced material consisted of expressed TCRB transcripts (all of the isolated RNA was reverse transcribed). Sequenced by immunoSEQ multiplex PCR; TCRdb stores in-frame clones only, minus some. The sample yields 110,000 to 150,000 clones, 9.2% seen once. The chain links TRBV6-5 to TRBJ2-7; a weak D match, TRBD1 (6 bases). Specimen: central memory CD4+ T cells from blood. This clonotype originated in a young man in good health. The CDR3 region is CASGGDSSYEQYF. The CDR3 region has the DNA TGTGCCAGTGGGGGCGACAGTTCCTACGAGCAGTACTTC.